A selection of T cell receptor beta chains follows, all from one sample in a study of blood T cell repertoires in COVID-19. Using immunoSEQ multiplex PCR, the repertoire was profiled, and TCRdb retains in-frame clones only, with some absent. The table lists some 80,000 clones, 65% to 90% of them singletons. Input material: peripheral blood. These receptors were obtained from a human donor in a cohort sampled during active COVID-19. Both conserved end residues are part of each CDR3. The order of the fields is V gene, clone size, D gene, J gene, CDR3 DNA, CDR3 protein. The D gene is left open where the match is weak. Clone size is shown for a subset of rows, as once, few, many or a class of expanded clone.

>TRBV6-5|NA|NA|TRBJ2-2
TGTGCCAGCCGGGGGACGATCGCGTTGGGGGAGCTGTTTTTT
CASRGTIALGELFF
>TRBV4-3|NA|NA|TRBJ2-2
TGCGCCAGCAGCTCGGAGGGGGGGGCAAACACCGGGGAGCTGTTTTTT
CASSSEGGANTGELFF
>TRBV28|NA|NA|TRBJ1-2
TGTGCCAGCAGACGAGACAGGACTAGTAGTAATGGCTACACCTTC
CASRRDRTSSNGYTF
>TRBV24-1|NA|NA|TRBJ2-3
TGTGCCACCAGTGCCGGACTCCGAATGCTGCAGTATTTT
CATSAGLRMLQYF
>TRBV5-5|NA|TRBD1|TRBJ2-7
TGTGCCAGCAGCTTGCAGGGACAGGGGTACGAGCAGTACTTC
CASSLQGQGYEQYF
>TRBV28|NA|TRBD2|TRBJ2-1
TGTGCCTCCTCCAGCGGGGGCCAGTACAATGAGCAGTTCTTC
CASSSGGQYNEQFF
>TRBV9|NA|NA|TRBJ2-7
TGTGCCAGCACCCCGCCATCTAGCGCCCCCTACGAGCAGTACTTC
CASTPPSSAPYEQYF
>TRBV29-1|few|NA|TRBJ1-5
TGCAGCGTTGCAGGGGCGAGGGGTGGCAATCAGCCCCAGCATTTT
CSVAGARGGNQPQHF
>TRBV13|NA|NA|TRBJ1-6
TGTGCCAGCAGCAGAAGAACAGGGTCGGGGAATTCACCCCTCCACTTT
CASSRRTGSGNSPLHF
>TRBV19|few|NA|TRBJ1-1
TGTGCCAGTACCACAAGCCGGACAAGCACTGAAGCTTTCTTT
CASTTSRTSTEAFF
>TRBV5-1|NA|TRBD1|TRBJ1-5
TGCGCCAGCAGCCCCTACAGGGGAATTCAGCCCCAGCATTTT
CASSPYRGIQPQHF
>TRBV5-4|NA|NA|TRBJ2-1
TGTGCCAGCAACGAGGGGGGGGTCTCCTACAATGAGCAGTTCTTC
CASNEGGVSYNEQFF
>TRBV19|NA|NA|TRBJ2-5
TGTGCCAGTAGTATGTTGCGGGGCCAAGAGACCCAGTACTTC
CASSMLRGQETQYF
>TRBV6-2/TRBV6-3|NA|TRBD1|TRBJ1-1
TGTGCCAGCACCCCGAGTCACAGGGGGCTTTACACTGAAGCTTTCTTT
CASTPSHRGLYTEAFF
>TRBV30|NA|NA|TRBJ1-1
TGTGCAAAGAATACAGGGCTGAACACTGAAGCTTTCTTT
CAKNTGLNTEAFF
>TRBV24-1|NA|NA|TRBJ1-2
TGTGCCACCAGTGAGTTTGCCGGCTATGGCTACACCTTC
CATSEFAGYGYTF
>TRBV15|NA|TRBD1|TRBJ1-4
TGTGCCACCAGCTCAAGGAGGGGGCGGGCCAACGAAAAACTGTTTTTT
CATSSRRGRANEKLFF
>TRBV2|NA|TRBD2|TRBJ2-7
TGTGCCAGCACCGGACTAGCGGACACCTACGAGCAGTACTTC
CASTGLADTYEQYF
>TRBV5-1|NA|TRBD2|TRBJ2-3
TGCGCCAGCAGCTTTAGCGGGACTAGCACAGATACGCAGTATTTT
CASSFSGTSTDTQYF
>TRBV3-1/TRBV3-2|NA|NA|TRBJ1-6
TGTGCCAGCAGCCAAGATAAGAGGCCGCACGGATACAATTCACCCCTCCACTTT
CASSQDKRPHGYNSPLHF
>TRBV18|NA|TRBD1|TRBJ2-7
TGTGCCAGCTCAGGGACAGGGGTGGGCGAGCAGTACTTC
CASSGTGVGEQYF
>TRBV10-3|NA|NA|TRBJ2-5
TGTGCCATCAGTCTAGGACAGACAGAGACCCAGTACTTC
CAISLGQTETQYF
>TRBV19|NA|NA|TRBJ1-1
TGTGCCAGTAGTATAGAAGGGTTTGGAGGGAACACTGAAGCTTTCTTT
CASSIEGFGGNTEAFF
>TRBV5-4|once|NA|TRBJ2-1
TGTGCCAGCAGCTTCCAACTAGTCGATGAGCAGTTCTTC
CASSFQLVDEQFF
>TRBV5-1|NA|TRBD1|TRBJ2-1
TGCGCCAGCAGCAGCTCGGACAGGGGGTTTTACAATGAGCAGTTCTTC
CASSSSDRGFYNEQFF
>TRBV2|NA|NA|TRBJ2-3
TGTGCCAGCAGTCCTAGAGGAGGGGAGTTGGCAGATACGCAGTATTTT
CASSPRGGELADTQYF
>TRBV6-5|NA|TRBD1|TRBJ1-4
TGTGCCTGCTCTAGGGGGGACAGCTATAATGAAAAACTGTTTTTT
CACSRGDSYNEKLFF
>TRBV10-3|NA|TRBD2|TRBJ2-1
TGTGCCACAGCGACTAGCGCCATTCCAGACAATGAGCAGTTCTTC
CATATSAIPDNEQFF
>TRBV27|many|TRBD1|TRBJ2-5
TGTGCCAGCAGGACAGGGGGGGCAGAGACCCAGTACTTC
CASRTGGAETQYF
>TRBV9|NA|NA|TRBJ1-4
TGTGCCAGCAGCGTAGGCTACCAGGTTAATGAAAAACTGTTTTTT
CASSVGYQVNEKLFF
>TRBV4-1|NA|TRBD1|TRBJ1-3
TGCGCCAGCAGCCAAGATAGTCGCCAGGGGGCGTTTGGAAACACCATATATTTT
CASSQDSRQGAFGNTIYF
>TRBV5-1|once|NA|TRBJ2-3
TGCGCCAGCAAAACACAGGGCCTGGGCACAGATACGCAGTATTTT
CASKTQGLGTDTQYF
>TRBV6-5|once|NA|TRBJ1-6
TGTGCCAGCAGTCCACAGGGTCGGTCACCCCTCCACTTT
CASSPQGRSPLHF
>TRBV11-3|NA|TRBD2|TRBJ2-7
TGTGCCAGCAGCTTAGAACGGGAGGACGAGCAGTACTTC
CASSLEREDEQYF
>TRBV5-1|NA|TRBD2|TRBJ2-5
TGCGCCAGCAGCTTCATCACTAGCGAGGCCGAGACCCAGTACTTC
CASSFITSEAETQYF
>TRBV6-1|NA|TRBD1|TRBJ1-6
TGTGCCAGCAGTGAAGTATCTACCCGACAGGGGGTAAGTTCACCCCTCCACTTT
CASSEVSTRQGVSSPLHF
>TRBV30|NA|NA|TRBJ2-4
TGTGCCTGGAGTCTTAACTTGTACATTCAGTACTTC
CAWSLNLYIQYF
>TRBV11-2|NA|NA|TRBJ2-3
TGTGCCAGCAGCCCTGGACAGCCCTCCACAGATACGCAGTATTTT
CASSPGQPSTDTQYF
>TRBV18|NA|NA|TRBJ2-7
TGTGCCAGCTCACCACCACGGTCCTACGAGCAGTACTTC
CASSPPRSYEQYF
>TRBV4-1|NA|TRBD1|TRBJ2-7
TGCGCCAGCAGCCCAATAAGGGGGCCCCCTTCCTACGAGCAGTACTTC
CASSPIRGPPSYEQYF
>TRBV5-5|NA|NA|TRBJ1-5
TGTGCCAGCAGCCCGGAGACAGTAAACAATCAGCCCCAGCATTTT
CASSPETVNNQPQHF
>TRBV6-5|once|TRBD1|TRBJ1-1
TGTGCCAGCAGTTACTCGACAGGGGTGAACACTGAAGCTTTCTTT
CASSYSTGVNTEAFF
>TRBV28|NA|TRBD2|TRBJ2-5
TGTGCCAGCAGTTCCACCGGGACTAGCGTTCTTAGAGGGGAGACCCAGTACTTC
CASSSTGTSVLRGETQYF
>TRBV7-9|NA|NA|TRBJ2-5
TGTGCCAGCAGCTTCGGTAACCTTACAGGCTTCCAAGAGACCCAGTACTTC
CASSFGNLTGFQETQYF
>TRBV7-2|NA|NA|TRBJ2-7
TGTGCCAGCAGCTTGTTACAGGGTTCCTACGAGCAGTACTTC
CASSLLQGSYEQYF
>TRBV16|NA|NA|TRBJ2-1
TGTGCCAGCAGCCGGCCCAGCCGGGAATACAATGAGCAGTTCTTC
CASSRPSREYNEQFF
>TRBV28|NA|TRBD1|TRBJ1-4
TGTGCCACGAAACAGGGGACAACTAATGAAAAACTGTTTTTT
CATKQGTTNEKLFF
>TRBV6-2/TRBV6-3|NA|TRBD2|TRBJ2-3
TGTGCCAGCAGTTCGACTAGCGGAATAGATACGCAGTATTTT
CASSSTSGIDTQYF
>TRBV6-5|NA|NA|TRBJ1-5
TGTGCCAGCACAGGACAGTTAAGCAATCAGCCCCAGCATTTT
CASTGQLSNQPQHF
>TRBV28|NA|NA|TRBJ2-1
TGTGCCAGCAGGACCCCTGGACGGGGGAGATCTTACAATGAGCAGTTCTTC
CASRTPGRGRSYNEQFF
>TRBV25-1|NA|NA|TRBJ1-1
TGTGCCAGCAGTAGAATTACAGAGGGCACTGAAGCTTTCTTT
CASSRITEGTEAFF
>TRBV19|once|TRBD2|TRBJ2-7
TGTGCCAGTAGTAGGACTAGCGGGAGCGAAATCTACGAGCAGTACTTC
CASSRTSGSEIYEQYF
>TRBV30|NA|NA|TRBJ1-5
TGTGCCTGGGGATTTCTGAGCAGCAATCAGCCCCAGCATTTT
CAWGFLSSNQPQHF
>TRBV19|NA|TRBD1|TRBJ2-3
TGTGCCAGTAGTGAGGACAGGGGGCGCACAGATACGCAGTATTTT
CASSEDRGRTDTQYF
>TRBV21-1|NA|NA|TRBJ2-2
TGTGCCAGCAGCAAAGCGTTGGGACAGGGAAACACCGGGGAGCTGTTTTTT
CASSKALGQGNTGELFF
>TRBV5-4|NA|NA|TRBJ1-3
TGTGCCAGCAGCTTATCAGGGGTCTCTGGAAACACCATATATTTT
CASSLSGVSGNTIYF
>TRBV19|NA|NA|TRBJ2-5
TGTGCCAGTAGTATCAACAGGGTCCAAGAGACCCAGTACTTC
CASSINRVQETQYF
>TRBV6-5|NA|TRBD2|TRBJ2-7
TGTGCCAGCAGTTCTGCTAGCGGGATCTCCTACGAGCAGTACTTC
CASSSASGISYEQYF
>TRBV18|NA|TRBD1|TRBJ2-7
TGTGCCAGCTCACCAGGGACAGGTCCCGAGCAGTACTTC
CASSPGTGPEQYF